Included here is one T cell receptor (beta chain) sequence, with context. Its antigen remains unidentified. No per-base quality is available; no much larger clone lies one base away. Systemically healthy Caucasian individuals from Russia, 35 to 40 in total and aged about 6 to 90 years, were included as donors. Approximately 9.7 milliliters of peripheral blood were drawn from each donor into EDTA-treated Vacutainer tubes. Ficoll-Paque density-gradient centrifugation was used to isolate PBMCs, with at least 7 million per sample. Trizol reagent was used to extract total RNA from the PBMCs, yielding at least 5 micrograms per sample. Naive CD45RAhigh/CD27high T cell percentages were measured by flow cytometry on a PBMC aliquot from every donor. Library construction relied on 5' RACE. Instrument used: Illumina HiSeq 2500. A second PCR of about 7 to 12 cycles was performed with a sample-barcoded 5' primer and a J-beta primer mix. A unique molecular identifier was introduced onto each TCR beta cDNA molecule by a template-switch 5' adaptor carrying 12 random nucleotides. Each sample yielded at least 2.5 million CDR3-containing paired-end reads. First-strand cDNA synthesis was performed from all RNA using the Mint cDNA synthesis kit, with priming by a TRBC-specific oligonucleotide. All cDNA was treated with uracil-DNA glycosylase and then went through a first 18-cycle PCR with the universal primers M1SS and BC2_uni_R. The authors' pipeline ran thus. Normalization of each sample was performed by random selection of 1 million high-quality reads, each carrying a distinct molecular identifier. Reads with shared molecular identifiers were discarded instead of being binned into consensus sequences. CDR3 identification, clonotype clustering and error correction used MiTCR with a Q25 quality threshold and the strictest error-elimination algorithm. A nonparametric unseen species model with Euler transformation was used to estimate lower-bound total TCR beta diversity. The raw public reads went through TCRdb reprocessing: fastp at Q25, MiXCR clone calling, in-frame beta chains kept. Here each entry gathers all rows of one CDR3 protein and keeps the most common genes and DNA. The V and J calls come from TCRdb's annotation, not from the publication. Counted in this sample were approximately 350,000 distinct CDR3 sequences; 50% to 60% of them appeared once. Under 65% of the sample lies in the top ten.

Here V drops 4 bases and J drops 8 bases, and the junction holds 14 bases not matched to any gene. The germline V gene specifies LGHNA as CDR1 and YSLEER as CDR2. CDR3 length: 16 amino acids, cysteine to phenylalanine. Of the read, only the CDR3 DNA is kept; its 48 bases are in frame from base 1. The entry originates in a study of blood T cells in healthy people across ages (dated by TCRdb to the mid-2010s). Regarding the study in general: In model experiments, roughly one uniquely barcoded TCR beta cDNA molecule per two T cells was captured by template switching. The study measured age-related changes in TCR beta repertoire diversity using deep sequencing normalized with unique cDNA molecular identifiers. Four age groups were formed from the donors: young (average around 15 years), middle-aged (approximately 42), aged (roughly 59) and long-lived (about 80). To avoid experimental bias, donors of different ages were distributed randomly across sequencing lanes. For two donors (one aged 18 to 29 and one aged 80 or older), the study analyzed two additional independent replicas of 1 million unique cDNA reads from the same blood draw.

Overall results and qualifications from the work: The CMV infection status of donors was not known, potentially confounding age-related changes in expanded clonotypes. Estimates of total diversity based on one million sequenced T cells were regarded as lower bounds and as underestimates. Bulk unsorted PBMC profiling prevented conclusive comparison of naive and antigen-experienced compartments. The long-lived group showed more naive CD4+ T cells, fewer expanded clones and increased TCR diversity than the aged group, suggesting age selection. There was a strong correlation between observed TCR beta diversity and the percentage of naive T cells measured by flow cytometry. Observed TCR beta diversity per million T cells fell roughly linearly with age, and a significant reduction was already apparent by age roughly 41.

Material: blood. Recombination linked TRBV4-3 to TRBJ2-1, and 7 junction bases match TRBD1. The receptor was derived from a man aged 55 to 70 in good health. The nucleotides are TGCGCCAGCAGCCCCCAGAGGGGGCCTACAAGCTATGAGCAGTTCTTC. This yields the protein CASSPQRGPTSYEQFF.